This T cell receptor beta chain was obtained from a study of PD-1 blockade in mismatch repair-deficient tumors. The protocol was immunoSEQ multiplex PCR, while the TCRdb copy is restricted to in-frame clones and leaves out a portion. The repertoire has about 49,000 clones, around three quarters of them found once; the top ten carry 2.5% to 4%. All patients were mismatch repair deficient, assessed by either PCR or immunohistochemistry. The CDR3 is 15 amino acids. Looked up from germline, CDR1 is SGHAT and CDR2 is FQNNGV. Between the trimmed V and J ends, which lost 4 bases and 0 bases, there was a span of 10 bases.

This TCR came from an adult with mismatch repair-deficient cancer. The rearrangement links TRBV11-2 to TRBJ2-1; D gene ambiguous. The source was PBMCs, collected before pembrolizumab treatment. The CDR3 is CASSSTLSSYNEQFF. The CDR3, as DNA: TGTGCCAGCAGCTCGACTCTTAGCTCCTACAATGAGCAGTTCTTC.